Listed below are T cell receptor beta chains from one sample, sequenced in a study of cytomegalovirus exposure and HLA in healthy donors. Some clones are missing from TCRdb's copy, which holds only in-frame ones; the method was immunoSEQ multiplex PCR. The data contain about 160,000 clones, about 86% of them seen just once; the ten biggest clones take up roughly 5.7%. Specimen: PBMCs. These receptor sequences come from a woman aged 25 to 45 in good health and CMV-seronegative. Each CDR3 is given with its conserved first and last residue. D genes are given only for firm matches. The listing skips clone size in some rows; elsewhere it reads once, few, many or a size class.

D gene: -; V gene: TRBV21-1; J gene: TRBJ2-7; clone size: few; CDR3 protein: CASSKLDYEQYF; CDR3 DNA: TGTGCCAGCAGCAAACTGGACTACGAGCAGTACTTC
D gene: TRBD1; V gene: TRBV4-1; J gene: TRBJ1-2; clone size: -; CDR3 protein: CASSQGSGGDYGYTF; CDR3 DNA: TGCGCCAGCAGCCAAGGTTCAGGGGGAGACTATGGCTACACCTTC
D gene: -; V gene: TRBV21-1; J gene: TRBJ2-3; clone size: -; CDR3 protein: CASSAAPGHGTDTQYF; CDR3 DNA: TGTGCCAGCAGCGCTGCACCGGGACACGGCACAGATACGCAGTATTTT
D gene: -; V gene: TRBV6-6; J gene: TRBJ1-2; clone size: -; CDR3 protein: CASSYLPGFNYGYTF; CDR3 DNA: TGTGCCAGCAGTTACCTTCCAGGATTTAACTATGGCTACACCTTC
D gene: -; V gene: TRBV27; J gene: TRBJ2-3; clone size: -; CDR3 protein: CASSLVGSTDTQYF; CDR3 DNA: TGTGCCAGCAGTTTAGTTGGTAGCACAGATACGCAGTATTTT
D gene: TRBD1; V gene: TRBV27; J gene: TRBJ1-5; clone size: once; CDR3 protein: CASSLLGTGRTEGNQPQHF; CDR3 DNA: TGTGCCAGCAGTTTATTAGGGACAGGGAGGACGGAGGGCAATCAGCCCCAGCATTTT
D gene: TRBD1; V gene: TRBV7-6; J gene: TRBJ2-7; clone size: -; CDR3 protein: CASSLGRDRSSYEQYF; CDR3 DNA: TGTGCCAGCAGCTTAGGCCGGGACAGGAGCTCCTACGAGCAGTACTTC
D gene: -; V gene: TRBV6-5; J gene: TRBJ2-7; clone size: -; CDR3 protein: CASSYGDSYEQYF; CDR3 DNA: TGTGCCAGCAGTTACGGCGACTCCTACGAGCAGTACTTC
D gene: -; V gene: TRBV30; J gene: TRBJ1-5; clone size: -; CDR3 protein: CAWSVPWGNQPQHF; CDR3 DNA: TGTGCCTGGAGCGTCCCTTGGGGCAATCAGCCCCAGCATTTT
D gene: -; V gene: TRBV28; J gene: TRBJ2-2; clone size: -; CDR3 protein: CASRLPGSRRTGELFF; CDR3 DNA: TGTGCCAGCCGCCTCCCCGGGAGTCGACGCACCGGGGAGCTGTTTTTT
D gene: -; V gene: TRBV6-5; J gene: TRBJ2-6; clone size: -; CDR3 protein: CASSYSWPGANVLTF; CDR3 DNA: TGTGCCAGCAGTTACTCTTGGCCTGGGGCCAACGTCCTGACTTTC
D gene: TRBD2; V gene: TRBV2; J gene: TRBJ2-1; clone size: -; CDR3 protein: CASSPTSGHYNEQFF; CDR3 DNA: TGTGCCAGCAGCCCTACTAGCGGGCATTACAATGAGCAGTTCTTC
D gene: TRBD2; V gene: TRBV6-1; J gene: TRBJ2-7; clone size: -; CDR3 protein: CASKGGGRTYEQYF; CDR3 DNA: TGTGCCAGCAAAGGCGGGGGGCGTACCTACGAGCAGTACTTC
D gene: -; V gene: TRBV7-2; J gene: TRBJ2-5; clone size: -; CDR3 protein: CASSRGRDETQYF; CDR3 DNA: TGTGCCAGCAGCCGTGGGCGGGATGAGACCCAGTACTTC
D gene: -; V gene: TRBV5-4; J gene: TRBJ2-7; clone size: -; CDR3 protein: CASSAASYEQYF; CDR3 DNA: TGTGCCAGCAGCGCTGCTTCCTACGAGCAGTACTTC
D gene: -; V gene: TRBV4-3; J gene: TRBJ2-4; clone size: -; CDR3 protein: CASSQDGAGPQYF; CDR3 DNA: TGCGCCAGCAGCCAAGATGGTGCGGGACCACAGTACTTC
D gene: -; V gene: TRBV7-6; J gene: TRBJ2-7; clone size: -; CDR3 protein: CASSPTGGASEQYF; CDR3 DNA: TGTGCCAGCAGCCCAACAGGAGGGGCAAGCGAGCAGTACTTC
D gene: -; V gene: TRBV4-2; J gene: TRBJ2-1; clone size: -; CDR3 protein: CASSQGGRAAVF; CDR3 DNA: TGTGCCAGCAGCCAGGGGGGCAGGGCTGCAGTCTTC
D gene: TRBD2; V gene: TRBV5-1; J gene: TRBJ2-7; clone size: -; CDR3 protein: CASSLAGGRTPYEQYF; CDR3 DNA: TGCGCCAGCAGCTTGGCCGGCGGGAGGACCCCCTACGAGCAGTACTTC
D gene: TRBD1; V gene: TRBV7-3; J gene: TRBJ2-1; clone size: -; CDR3 protein: CASSLSRTGKAISEQFF; CDR3 DNA: TGTGCCAGCAGCTTATCCCGGACAGGGAAAGCCATAAGTGAGCAGTTCTTC
D gene: -; V gene: TRBV7-2; J gene: TRBJ2-3; clone size: -; CDR3 protein: CASSFSTDTQYF; CDR3 DNA: TGTGCCAGCAGCTTCAGCACAGATACGCAGTATTTT
D gene: -; V gene: TRBV2; J gene: TRBJ1-3; clone size: -; CDR3 protein: CASSEQTLSGNTIYF; CDR3 DNA: TGTGCCAGCAGTGAACAAACCCTCTCTGGAAACACCATATATTTT
D gene: -; V gene: TRBV7-3; J gene: TRBJ1-4; clone size: -; CDR3 protein: CASSWANSFANEKLFF; CDR3 DNA: TGTGCCAGCAGCTGGGCCAACAGCTTTGCTAATGAAAAACTGTTTTTT
D gene: -; V gene: TRBV9; J gene: TRBJ2-1; clone size: -; CDR3 protein: CASSVVHSYNEQFF; CDR3 DNA: TGTGCCAGCAGCGTAGTTCACTCCTACAATGAGCAGTTCTTC
D gene: -; V gene: TRBV18; J gene: TRBJ2-7; clone size: -; CDR3 protein: CASSSGPREQYF; CDR3 DNA: TGTGCCAGCTCATCGGGACCTCGCGAGCAGTACTTC
D gene: -; V gene: TRBV5-6; J gene: TRBJ1-5; clone size: -; CDR3 protein: CASSLGSAGHNQPQHF; CDR3 DNA: TGTGCCAGCAGCTTGGGCTCGGCAGGCCACAATCAGCCCCAGCATTTT
D gene: TRBD1; V gene: TRBV4-2; J gene: TRBJ2-7; clone size: -; CDR3 protein: CASSQDGQTGAPYEQYF; CDR3 DNA: TGTGCCAGCAGCCAAGATGGACAGACAGGGGCTCCCTACGAGCAGTACTTC